This T cell receptor beta chain was sequenced during a study of regulatory T cells in long-lasting Graves disease. According to the study, TCR beta libraries were built with iRepertoire HTBI primers and CDR3-region Arm-PCR. TCRdb re-derived calls from the multiplex PCR reads in MiXCR, one entry per CDR3 protein. In the table there are over 500,000 distinct CDR3 sequences, about 16% of which are singletons. From germline, CDR1 is SGHAT and CDR2 FQNNGV. After removal of 6 bases from V and 7 bases from J, the junction contained 9 bases not matched to a gene. The CDR3 totals 14 residues. Sample time point: newly diagnosed GD, antithyroid drugs for less than 3 months. RNA isolated from PBMCs was used to make the TCR library. This clonotype came up many times. The same specimen was also included in a second study, on T cells in Graves' hyperthyroidism and ophthalmopathy. That paper adds: Most thyroid-expanded clonotypes above 0.001 were also found in blood.

The chain uses TRBV11-2 and TRBJ2-7; 10 positions match TRBD2. The clonotype comes from a man in his late teens or twenties with Graves disease. The material was peripheral blood mononuclear cells (PBMCs), obtained at new diagnosis, from a patient treated with antithyroid drugs. CDR3 in DNA: TGTGCCAGCAGGTCACTAGCGGGATCGCCTGAGCAGTACTTC. Translation: CASRSLAGSPEQYF. Filled out from reference TRBV11-2 and TRBJ2-7, the complete variable domain reads EAGVAQSPRYKIIEKRQSVAFWCNPISGHATLYWYQQILGQGPKLLIQFQNNGVVDDSQLPKDRFSAERLKGVDSTLKIQPAKLEDSAVYLCASRSLAGSPEQYFGPGTRLTVT.